This T cell receptor beta chain was recorded in a study of T cell clonotyping in hematopoietic cell transplantation. Only in-frame clones appear in the TCRdb table, and some are missing; sequencing was by immunoSEQ multiplex PCR. The sample includes about 15,000 clones, roughly 90% of them seen just once. Germline-derived CDR1 and CDR2 are GTSNPN and SVGIG (reference sequence). The CDR3 consists of 14 residues. Trimming pared 1 base from V and 6 bases from J, leaving 13 bases between. Sequencing input: peripheral blood mononuclear cells. The sequence was obtained from a man in his fifties or sixties in good health. Some clones in this sample may be carry-over from other donors' samples. The chain employs TRBV30 and TRBJ1-5; tentatively, D is TRBD1 (5 bases). CDR3 bases: TGTGCCTGGAGTGCGGGGGGGAGGTCTCAGCCCCAGCATTTT. It translates to CAWSAGGRSQPQHF.